Sequencing of this T cell receptor beta chain was carried out in a study of cytotoxic CD8 clonotypes in ibrutinib-treated CLL. At the level of the study: Responses: roughly 24 partial, 2 complete; after median approximately six years, about 15 stayed remitted, roughly 12 progressed.

Concerning this clone: The antigen remains unidentified.

TCRdb's table, derived via immunoSEQ multiplex PCR, lists solely in-frame clones and lacks some. The sample contains 150,000 to 250,000 clones, 72% of which appear only once. Study results and caveats: Elevated clonality accompanied ibrutinib response, with a return toward baseline values at progression. Clonality at baseline surpassed age-matched healthy donors and tracked circulating CD8+ T-cell counts. Public clonotypes were rare and shrank or held steady on treatment.

This receptor was taken from a human donor with chronic lymphocytic leukemia. Sequences were derived from PBMCs, sampled after 24 months of ibrutinib treatment.

The CDR3 reads CASRPIADSYNEQFF. CDR3 nucleotide sequence: TGTGCCAGCAGACCTATAGCGGACTCCTACAATGAGCAGTTCTTC. J is TRBJ2-1 and V is TRBV27, with D tentatively TRBD2 (6 bases). The CDR3 covers 15 residues. Deletions cut 6 bases from V and 0 bases from J, with 12 bases between. Germline-derived CDR1 and CDR2 are MNHEY and SMNVEV (reference sequence).